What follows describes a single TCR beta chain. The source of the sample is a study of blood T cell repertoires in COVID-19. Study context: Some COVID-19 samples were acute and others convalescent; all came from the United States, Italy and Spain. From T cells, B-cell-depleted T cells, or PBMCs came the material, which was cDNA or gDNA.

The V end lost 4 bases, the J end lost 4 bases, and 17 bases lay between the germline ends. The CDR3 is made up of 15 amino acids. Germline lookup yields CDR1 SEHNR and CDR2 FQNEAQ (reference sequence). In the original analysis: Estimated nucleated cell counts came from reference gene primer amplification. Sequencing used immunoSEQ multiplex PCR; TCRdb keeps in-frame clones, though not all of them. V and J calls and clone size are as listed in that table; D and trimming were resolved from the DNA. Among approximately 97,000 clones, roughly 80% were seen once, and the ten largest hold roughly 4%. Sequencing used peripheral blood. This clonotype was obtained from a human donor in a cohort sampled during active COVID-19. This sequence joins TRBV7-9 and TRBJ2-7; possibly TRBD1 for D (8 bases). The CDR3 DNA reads TGTGCCAGCAGCTCTAACAGGGGGGGAACATACGAGCAGTACTTC. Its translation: CASSSNRGGTYEQYF.